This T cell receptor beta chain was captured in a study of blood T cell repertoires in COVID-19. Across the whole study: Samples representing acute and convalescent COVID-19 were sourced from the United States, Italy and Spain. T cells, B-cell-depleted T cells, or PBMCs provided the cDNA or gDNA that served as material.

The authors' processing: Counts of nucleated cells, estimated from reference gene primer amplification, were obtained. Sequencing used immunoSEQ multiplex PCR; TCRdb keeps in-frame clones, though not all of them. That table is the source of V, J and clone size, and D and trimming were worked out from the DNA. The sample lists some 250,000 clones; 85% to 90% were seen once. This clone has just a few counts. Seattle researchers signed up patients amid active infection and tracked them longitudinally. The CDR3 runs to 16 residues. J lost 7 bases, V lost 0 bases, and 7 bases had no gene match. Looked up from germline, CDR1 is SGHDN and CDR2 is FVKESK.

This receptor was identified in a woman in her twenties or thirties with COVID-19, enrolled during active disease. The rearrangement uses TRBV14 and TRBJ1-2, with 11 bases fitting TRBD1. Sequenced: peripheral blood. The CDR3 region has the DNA TGTGCCAGCAGCCAAGATTATGGGACAGGGGGGTTTGGCTACACCTTC. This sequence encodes CASSQDYGTGGFGYTF.